This T cell receptor beta chain was documented in a study of CD8 T cells in ankylosing spondylitis. On this clonotype itself: The antigen is unknown.

Overall study findings and caveats: Matched synovial fluid from ankylosing spondylitis patients was reported to be enriched for disease-linked clones. It appeared that ankylosing spondylitis blood was characterized by a TCR beta motif of several highly homologous variants.

The CDR3 totals 16 residues. Germline V CDR1 and CDR2: LGHDT, YNNKEL (reference sequence). The V segment lost 1 base and the J segment 4 bases; nucleotides outside the gene matches: 7. Quantitative 5'-RACE with molecular barcodes produced the TCR beta libraries. TCRdb analysed the 5' RACE reads with MiXCR anew, one entry per CDR3 protein. The sample has about 700,000 distinct CDR3 sequences, around a fifth seen once. V and J are TRBV3-1 and TRBJ1-2; TRBD1 agrees at 9 bases. This receptor was obtained from a male donor with ankylosing spondylitis. The specimen sequenced was blood, either unsorted or a sorted T cell fraction (not recorded which). DNA for the CDR3: TGTGCCAGCAGCCAAGCCCTCGGGACAGGGAGCTATGGCTACACCTTC. Its translation is CASSQALGTGSYGYTF.